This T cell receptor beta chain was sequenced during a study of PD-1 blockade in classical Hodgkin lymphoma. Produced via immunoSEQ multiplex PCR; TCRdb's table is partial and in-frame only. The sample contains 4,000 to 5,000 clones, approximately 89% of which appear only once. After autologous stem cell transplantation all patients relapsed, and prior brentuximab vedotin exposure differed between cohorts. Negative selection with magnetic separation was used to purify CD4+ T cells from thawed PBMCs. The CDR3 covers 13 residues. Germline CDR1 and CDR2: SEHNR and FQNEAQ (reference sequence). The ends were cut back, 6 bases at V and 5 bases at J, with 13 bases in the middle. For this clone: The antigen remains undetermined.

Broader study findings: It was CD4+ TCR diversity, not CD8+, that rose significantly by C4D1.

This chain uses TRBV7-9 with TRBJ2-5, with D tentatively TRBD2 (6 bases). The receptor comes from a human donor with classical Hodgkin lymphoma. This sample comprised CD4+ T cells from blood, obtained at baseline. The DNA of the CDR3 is TGTGCCAGCAGTTCGGTCGCGGGGGAGACCCAGTACTTC. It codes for CASSSVAGETQYF.